This T cell receptor beta chain came from a study of human T cells and chemical hapten exposure. About the study: Patients additionally received therapeutic doses of diphenylcyclopropenone on the scalp once a week, and this continued throughout the approximately 26-week study.

Trimming left V 3 bases short and J 9 bases short, with 11 bases between. The CDR3 spans 12 residues. The library gave individual cDNA molecules unique molecular identifiers. MiXCR, run by TCRdb on the RACE reads, gives a single entry per CDR3 protein. The repertoire holds 150,000 to 200,000 distinct CDR3 sequences, with roughly 15% as singletons. This sample's time point: patch test 1, 2 weeks after DPC sensitization. Treatment given: therapeutic diphenylcyclopropenone sensitization with weekly scalp DPC. Alopecia patients between 18 and 70 years old and suitable for DPC were used as donors. The gene calls are TRBV12-3 or TRBV12-4 and TRBJ1-1; D may be TRBD1 (6 bases). This material consisted of whole blood, taken in connection with sensitization to the hapten diphenylcyclopropenone (DPC). This sequence was found in a woman in her twenties or thirties with alopecia areata. Some clones in this sample may be carry-over from other donors' samples. CDR3 nucleotide sequence: TGTGCCAGCAGTTTCCAGGGGACTAAAGCTTTCTTT. Translated, it gives CASSFQGTKAFF.